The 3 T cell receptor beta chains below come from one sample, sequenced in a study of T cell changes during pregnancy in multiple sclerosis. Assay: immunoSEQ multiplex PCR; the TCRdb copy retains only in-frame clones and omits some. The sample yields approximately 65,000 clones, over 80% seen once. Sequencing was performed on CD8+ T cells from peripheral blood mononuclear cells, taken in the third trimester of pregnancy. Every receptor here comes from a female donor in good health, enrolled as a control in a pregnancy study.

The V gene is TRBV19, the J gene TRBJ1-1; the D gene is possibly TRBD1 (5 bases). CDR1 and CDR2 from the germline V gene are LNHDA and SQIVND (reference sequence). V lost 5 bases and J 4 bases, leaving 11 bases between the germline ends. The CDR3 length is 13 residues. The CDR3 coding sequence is TGTGCCAGTAGTGTGGAGGGGAGCACTGAAGCTTTCTTT. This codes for CASSVEGSTEAFF.

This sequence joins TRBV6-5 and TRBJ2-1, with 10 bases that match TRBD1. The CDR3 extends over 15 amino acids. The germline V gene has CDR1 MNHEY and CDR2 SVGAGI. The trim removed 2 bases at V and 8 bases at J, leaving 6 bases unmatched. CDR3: CASSYGTGDVDEQFF. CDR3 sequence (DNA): TGTGCCAGCAGTTACGGGACAGGGGATGTCGATGAGCAGTTCTTC.

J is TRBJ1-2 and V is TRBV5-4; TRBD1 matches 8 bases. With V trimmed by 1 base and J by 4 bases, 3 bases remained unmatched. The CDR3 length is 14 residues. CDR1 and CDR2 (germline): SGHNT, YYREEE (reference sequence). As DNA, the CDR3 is TGTGCCAGCAGCTTGCGAGGACAGGGCTATGGCTACACCTTC. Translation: CASSLRGQGYGYTF.